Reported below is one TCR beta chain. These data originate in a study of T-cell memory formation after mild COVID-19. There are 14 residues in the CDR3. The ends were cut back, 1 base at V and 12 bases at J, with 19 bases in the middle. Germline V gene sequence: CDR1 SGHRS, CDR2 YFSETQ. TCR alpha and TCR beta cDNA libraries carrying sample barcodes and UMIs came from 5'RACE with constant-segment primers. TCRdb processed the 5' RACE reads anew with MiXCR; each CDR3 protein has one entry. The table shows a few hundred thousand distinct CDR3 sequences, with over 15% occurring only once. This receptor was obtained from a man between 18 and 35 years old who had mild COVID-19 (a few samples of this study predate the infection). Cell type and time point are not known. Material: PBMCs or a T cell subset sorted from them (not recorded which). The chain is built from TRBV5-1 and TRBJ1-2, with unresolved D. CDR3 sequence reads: CASSLFWFRIFHTF. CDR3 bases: TGCGCCAGCAGCTTGTTTTGGTTCCGGATTTTTCACACCTTC.